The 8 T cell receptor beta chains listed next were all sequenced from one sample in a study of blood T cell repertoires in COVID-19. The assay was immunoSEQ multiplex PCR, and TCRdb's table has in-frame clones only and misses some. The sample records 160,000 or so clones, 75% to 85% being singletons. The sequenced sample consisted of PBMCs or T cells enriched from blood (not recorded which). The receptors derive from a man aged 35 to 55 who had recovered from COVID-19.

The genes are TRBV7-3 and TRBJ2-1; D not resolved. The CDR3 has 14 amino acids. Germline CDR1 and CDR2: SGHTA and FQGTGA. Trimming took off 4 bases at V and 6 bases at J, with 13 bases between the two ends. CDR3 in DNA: TGTGCCAGCAGCTCCCCCCTAACCCCCAATGAGCAGTTCTTC. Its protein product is CASSSPLTPNEQFF.

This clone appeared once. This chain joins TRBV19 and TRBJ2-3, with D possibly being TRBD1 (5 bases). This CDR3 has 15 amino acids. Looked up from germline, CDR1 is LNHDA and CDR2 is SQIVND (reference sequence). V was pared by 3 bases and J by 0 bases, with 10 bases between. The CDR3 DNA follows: TGTGCCAGTAGTATTCCAGGGATGAGCACAGATACGCAGTATTTT. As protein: CASSIPGMSTDTQYF.

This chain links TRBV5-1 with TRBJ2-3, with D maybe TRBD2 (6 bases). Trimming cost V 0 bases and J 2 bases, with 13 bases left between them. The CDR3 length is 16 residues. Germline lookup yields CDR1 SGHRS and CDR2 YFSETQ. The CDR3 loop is CASSLGVGGVTDTQYF. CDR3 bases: TGCGCCAGCAGCTTGGGGGTCGGCGGGGTCACAGATACGCAGTATTTT.

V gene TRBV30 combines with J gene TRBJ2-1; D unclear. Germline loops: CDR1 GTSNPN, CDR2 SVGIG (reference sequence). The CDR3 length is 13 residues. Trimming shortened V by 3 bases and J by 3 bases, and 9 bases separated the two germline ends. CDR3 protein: CAWSPLGYNEQFF. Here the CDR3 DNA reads TGTGCCTGGAGCCCCCTAGGCTACAATGAGCAGTTCTTC.

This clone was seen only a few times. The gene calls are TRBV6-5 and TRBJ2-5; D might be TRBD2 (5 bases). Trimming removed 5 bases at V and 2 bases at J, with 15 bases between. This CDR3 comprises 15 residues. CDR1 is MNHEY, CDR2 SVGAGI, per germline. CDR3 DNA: TGTGCCAGCAGTCCGGCAGCGGCGAGACAAGAGACCCAGTACTTC. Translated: CASSPAAARQETQYF.

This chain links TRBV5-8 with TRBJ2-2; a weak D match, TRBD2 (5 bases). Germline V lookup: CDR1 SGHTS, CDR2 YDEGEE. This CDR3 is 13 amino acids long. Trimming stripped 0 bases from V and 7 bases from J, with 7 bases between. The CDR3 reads CASSLGGYGELFF. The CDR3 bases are TGTGCCAGCAGCTTGGGAGGGTACGGGGAGCTGTTTTTT.

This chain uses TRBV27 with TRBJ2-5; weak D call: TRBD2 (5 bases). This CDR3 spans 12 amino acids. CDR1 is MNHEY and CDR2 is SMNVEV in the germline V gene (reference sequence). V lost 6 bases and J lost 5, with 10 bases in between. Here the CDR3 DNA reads TGTGCCAGCAGCGGGGTTGGGGAGACCCAGTACTTC. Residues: CASSGVGETQYF.

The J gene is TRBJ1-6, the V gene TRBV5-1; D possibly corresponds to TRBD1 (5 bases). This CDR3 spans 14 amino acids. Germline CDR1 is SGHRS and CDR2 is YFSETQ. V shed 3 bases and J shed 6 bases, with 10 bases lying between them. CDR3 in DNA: TGCGCCAGCAGCTCGACAGCAAGTAATTCACCCCTCCACTTT. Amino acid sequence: CASSSTASNSPLHF.